One sample yielded the 21 T cell receptor beta chains listed below, sequenced in a study of radiotherapy plus CTLA-4 blockade in lung cancer. Clones were sequenced by immunoSEQ multiplex PCR, and TCRdb holds only the in-frame ones, with some missing. Of 55,000 to 85,000 clones in the sample, roughly 76% are singletons; the top ten hold 15% to 20%. Sample: peripheral blood, taken from a patient treated with radiotherapy plus ipilimumab. Every receptor here comes from a human donor with non-small cell lung cancer whose response to radiotherapy plus ipilimumab could not be evaluated. Some clones in this sample may be carry-over from other donors' samples.

The V and J genes are TRBV2 and TRBJ2-1, with 7 bases fitting TRBD2. Unmatched junction bases numbered 5, after V lost 0 bases and J lost 9 bases. The CDR3 length is 14 residues. CDR1 and CDR2 (germline): SNHLY, FYNNEI. DNA for the CDR3: TGTGCCAGCAGTGAAGCGGAAGCGGGGCCTGAGCAGTTCTTC. Residues: CASSEAEAGPEQFF. The entire variable domain, with the rest obtained from reference TRBV2 and TRBJ2-1, is as follows: EPEVTQTPSHQVTQMGQEVILRCVPISNHLYFYWYRQILGQKVEFLVSFYNNEISEKSEIFDDQFSVERPDGSNFTLKIRSTKLEDSAMYFCASSEAEAGPEQFFGPGTRLTVL.

This sequence joins TRBV4-1 and TRBJ2-6; 9 positions match TRBD1. V gave up 4 bases and J gave up 1 base; unmatched junction bases: 5. CDR1 is MGHRA and CDR2 is YSYEKL in the germline V gene. The CDR3 extends over 17 amino acids. The CDR3 loop reads CASSRTGQGSGANVLTF. Here the CDR3 DNA reads TGCGCCAGCAGCCGGACAGGACAGGGGTCTGGGGCCAACGTCCTGACTTTC.

The chain uses TRBV6-5 and TRBJ2-1; 7 bases agree with TRBD2. Germline CDR1 reads MNHEY; CDR2 reads SVGAGI. The CDR3 consists of 14 residues. Trimming at V came to 4 bases and at J to 10 bases, leaving 10 bases not matched to a gene. The CDR3 DNA reads TGTGCCAGCAGTTCCCGGGACTATCGATGGGAGCAGTTCTTC. It specifies CASSSRDYRWEQFF.

The CDR3: CASSYATSGGGDTQYF. For the CDR3, the DNA is TGTGCCAGCAGTTACGCGACTAGCGGGGGTGGAGATACGCAGTATTTT. The J gene is TRBJ2-3, the V gene TRBV5-4, with 12 bases matching TRBD2. The CDR3 is 16 amino acids. The V gene's germline CDR1 is SGHNT and CDR2 YYREEE (reference sequence). J lost 5 bases, V lost 5 bases, and 9 bases had no gene match.

The chain couples TRBV7-8 to TRBJ2-1; D is unresolved. The CDR3 loop spans 16 amino acids. The V gene's germline CDR1 is SGHVS and CDR2 FQNEAQ. Trimming removed 3 bases from V and 7 bases from J, with 19 bases in between. CDR3 amino acids: CASSLPPVPTRNEQFF. The CDR3 region has the DNA TGTGCCAGCAGCTTGCCCCCCGTCCCGACCAGGAATGAGCAGTTCTTC.

The V call is TRBV19, the J call TRBJ2-1; possibly TRBD1 for D (7 bases). This CDR3 comprises 14 residues. Deletions cut 7 bases from V and 4 bases from J, with 14 bases between. Germline V gene data show CDR1 as LNHDA and CDR2 as SQIVND (reference sequence). CDR3 sequence (DNA): TGTGCCAGTACCACGGAGGGGGCTTACAATGAGCAGTTCTTC. Translation gives CASTTEGAYNEQFF.

The rearrangement joins TRBV9 to TRBJ2-1, with 15 positions matching TRBD2. The CDR3 has 17 residues. V lost 2 bases and J lost 5; bases outside the gene matches: 5. CDR1 is SGDLS and CDR2 is YYNGEE in the germline V gene. The CDR3 DNA reads TGTGCCAGCAGCGTTGGACTAGCGGGGGGGCTCGACAATGAGCAGTTCTTC. This codes for CASSVGLAGGLDNEQFF.

The V and J genes are TRBV5-1 and TRBJ2-5; D is possibly TRBD2 (5 bases). V was pared by 2 bases and J by 1 base, with 9 bases between. This CDR3 is 14 amino acids long. The germline V gene encodes CDR1 SGHRS and CDR2 YFSETQ. This chain's CDR3 is CASSLAARQETQYF. The CDR3 DNA sequence: TGCGCCAGCAGCTTAGCGGCGCGCCAAGAGACCCAGTACTTC.

The rearrangement joins TRBV18 to TRBJ1-6; a weak D match, TRBD1 (5 bases). CDR1 is KGHSH, CDR2 LQKENI, per germline. The CDR3 length is 13 residues. The ends were cut back, 8 bases at V and 6 bases at J, with 11 bases in the middle. The CDR3 sequence is CASHPGSNSPLHF. CDR3 coding DNA: TGTGCCAGCCATCCAGGGTCTAATTCACCCCTCCACTTT.

The V and J genes are TRBV2 and TRBJ1-2, with 9 bases matching TRBD1. Germline loops: CDR1 SNHLY, CDR2 FYNNEI. This CDR3 comprises 15 residues. The V and J ends lost 0 bases and 6 bases, in that order; junction bases with no gene match: 5. DNA for the CDR3: TGTGCCAGCAGTGAAGCGGGACAGGGTATCGATGGCTACACCTTC. It yields the protein CASSEAGQGIDGYTF.

This clone came up once. A junction end diverges from the germline sequence, so it may reflect a read error. The V and J genes are TRBV6-5 and TRBJ2-2; a weak D match, TRBD2 (6 bases). Looked up from germline, CDR1 is MNHEY and CDR2 is SVGAGI. CDR3 length equals 15 residues. The DNA for the CDR3 is TGTGCCAGCAGTTACTCAATACAGAACACCGGGGGGCTGTTTTTT. Translating gives CASSYSIQNTGGLFF.

This chain joins TRBV6-5 and TRBJ1-4; D not certain. Germline V lookup: CDR1 MNHEY, CDR2 SVGAGI. The CDR3 has 14 residues. The V and J ends lost 2 bases and 8 bases respectively, with 12 bases between them. The CDR3 DNA is TGTGCCAGCAGTTACAGAGGGCATGGAGAAAAACTGTTTTTT. Translated, it gives CASSYRGHGEKLFF.

The J gene is TRBJ2-7, the V gene TRBV5-1, with D perhaps matching TRBD2 (6 bases). CDR3 length equals 13 residues. Trimming removed 4 bases at V and 6 bases at J, with 14 bases between. CDR1 SGHRS and CDR2 YFSETQ come from the germline V gene. DNA for the CDR3: TGCGCCAGCAGCCCCGGCGCGGGACCCGAGCAGTACTTC. This sequence encodes CASSPGAGPEQYF.

The J gene is TRBJ2-2, the V gene TRBV18; maybe TRBD1 (6 bases). The CDR3 is 13 amino acids. Germline CDR1 and CDR2: KGHSH and LQKENI. V lost 1 base and J lost 6, with 6 bases in between. CDR3 residues: CASSPQGAGELFF. In nucleotides, the CDR3 is TGTGCCAGCTCACCACAGGGGGCCGGGGAGCTGTTTTTT.

The chain recombines TRBV14 with TRBJ2-7; perhaps TRBD1 as D (5 bases). Trimming took off 1 base at V and 3 bases at J, with 10 bases between the two ends. There are 14 residues in the CDR3. Germline V gives CDR1 SGHDN, CDR2 FVKESK. CDR3 sequence: CASSQGGGRYEQYF. CDR3 nucleotides: TGTGCCAGCAGCCAAGGGGGCGGACGCTACGAGCAGTACTTC.

As regards this clone: A much larger clone differs from this one at a single base, so this may be a read error. The rearrangement joins TRBV25-1 to TRBJ2-5, with 8 bases lining up with TRBD1. The J call may be in error: the DNA end matches TRBJ2-7 better. Germline CDR1 reads MGHDK; CDR2 reads SYGVNS. The CDR3 is 13 residues long. The CDR3 here is CASSWTGNYEQYF. CDR3 in DNA: TGTGCCAGCAGCTGGACAGGGAACTACGAGCAGTACTTC.

The V call is TRBV7-9, the J call TRBJ2-1, with a possible D match to TRBD2 (7 bases). This CDR3 is 14 amino acids long. Germline assignment: CDR1 SEHNR and CDR2 FQNEAQ (reference sequence). Trimming left V 6 bases short and J 12 bases short, with 21 bases between. The CDR3, as DNA: TGTGCCAGCAGTTCCGGGGGGACATTTTACGGGCAGTTCTTC. Residues: CASSSGGTFYGQFF.

This sequence joins TRBV14 and TRBJ2-7; 10 bases are shared with TRBD1. The trim removed 4 bases at V and 6 bases at J, leaving 6 bases unmatched. The CDR3 has 14 residues. In germline, CDR1 is SGHDN, CDR2 FVKESK. The CDR3 region is CASSRTGGSAEQYF. The CDR3 DNA is TGTGCCAGCAGCCGGACAGGGGGAAGTGCCGAGCAGTACTTC.

The chain has TRBV5-6 and TRBJ2-2, with D perhaps matching TRBD2 (6 bases). V lost 0 bases to trimming and J lost 5 bases, with 11 bases between them. Germline V gene sequence: CDR1 SGHDT, CDR2 YYEEEE. CDR3 length equals 15 residues. The CDR3 DNA reads TGTGCCAGCAGCTTGGCCGTGGGGAGGACCGGGGAGCTGTTTTTT. The encoded protein is CASSLAVGRTGELFF. Full variable domain (outside the CDR3, taken from reference TRBV5-6 and TRBJ2-2): DAGVTQSPTHLIKTRGQQVTLRCSPKSGHDTVSWYQQALGQGPQFIFQYYEEEERQRGNFPDRFSGHQFPNYSSELNVNALLLGDSALYLCASSLAVGRTGELFFGEGSRLTVL.

The J gene is TRBJ2-2, the V gene TRBV15, with D hard to call. Germline V gene sequence: CDR1 LNHNV, CDR2 YYDKDF (reference sequence). Trimming removed 0 bases at V and 5 bases at J, with 10 bases between. CDR3 length: 15 residues. CDR3 region: CATSRDNFETGELFF. CDR3 DNA sequence: TGTGCCACCAGCAGAGATAATTTTGAGACCGGGGAGCTGTTTTTT. The full variable domain, with the rest looked up from reference TRBV15 and TRBJ2-2, is DAMVIQNPRYQVTQFGKPVTLSCSQTLNHNVMYWYQQKSSQAPKLLFHYYDKDFNNEADTPDNFQSRRPNTSFCFLDIRSPGLGDTAMYLCATSRDNFETGELFFGEGSRLTVL.

V and J are TRBV28 and TRBJ1-2, with D perhaps matching TRBD1 (6 bases). Trimming took off 6 bases at V and 0 bases at J, with 14 bases between the two ends. This CDR3 has 15 amino acids. Germline V gives CDR1 MDHEN, CDR2 SYDVKM. CDR3 protein: CASSPTGLANYGYTF. CDR3 coding DNA: TGTGCCAGCAGCCCTACAGGGCTCGCTAACTATGGCTACACCTTC.